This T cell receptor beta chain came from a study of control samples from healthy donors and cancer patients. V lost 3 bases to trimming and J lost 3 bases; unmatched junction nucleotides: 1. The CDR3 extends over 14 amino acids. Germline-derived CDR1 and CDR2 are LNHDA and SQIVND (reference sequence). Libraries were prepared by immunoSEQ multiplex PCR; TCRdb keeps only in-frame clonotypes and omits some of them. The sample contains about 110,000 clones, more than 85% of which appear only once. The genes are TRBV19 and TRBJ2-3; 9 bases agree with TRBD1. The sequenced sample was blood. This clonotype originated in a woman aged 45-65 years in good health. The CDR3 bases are TGTGCCAGTAGTATTGGACAGGGGACAGATACGCAGTATTTT. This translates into CASSIGQGTDTQYF.